Included here is one T cell receptor beta chain sequence, with context. Ten or more counts support this clonotype. Its cognate antigen has yet to be identified. Within one base of it there is no much larger clone, and no base qualities were kept. cDNA was synthesized by template-switch 5'RACE using a primer with a 10-nucleotide random unique molecular identifier that tagged each TCR transcript. Every sequencing run yielded over 190 million TCR-beta sequences covering 15-18 subjects. Total RNA was extracted with the RNeasy kit. The KAPA Real-time Library Amplification kit was used to amplify TCR-beta VDJ regions with primers targeting the TCR constant region and the 5'RACE anchor. A first PCR added sample indexes and Illumina adaptors, after which a second PCR increased the library yield. After purification with Ampure beads, the TCR product of roughly 650 bp was size-selected on a 2% E-gel SizeSelection system. Library quality was checked on a Bioanalyzer, concentration was measured with Qubit, and libraries were quantified with the Kapa Library Quantification kit before pooling. Libraries were sequenced paired-end 2 x 150 bp on an Illumina HiSeq 2500. To increase sequence diversity, about 23-32% phiX was spiked into each library pool. The paper's processing steps were these. The quality-filtered reads were processed with the UMI-based MiGEC pipeline, whose error correction step removed more than 75% of the raw TCR sequences. IMGT germline references were used for aligning VDJ genes, and each clonotype was defined as a unique CDR3 amino acid sequence together with its V-J genes. Clonal expansion, Shannon diversity and CDR3 relatedness (CalcPairwiseDistances, ClusterSamples) were evaluated with VDJtools, and phylogenetic trees were built with CLCbio workbench. Expanded clones were defined as having at least 8 unique UMIs, based on coefficient-of-variation modelling across technical triplicates. TCRdb took the public reads, trimmed them with fastp at Q25, ran MiXCR for clone calling and kept in-frame beta chains. Rows with a matching CDR3 protein are joined into one entry that keeps the most common DNA and genes. Clone size and V and J calls follow TCRdb, not the original study. For this sample the table gives about 51,000 distinct CDR3 sequences, of which approximately 17% were detected only once. 3.5% to 4.5% of the sample belongs to the ten largest clones.

CDR1 ENHRY and CDR2 SYGVKD are derived from the germline V gene. The CDR3 spans 14 residues, from the cysteine through the phenylalanine. CDR3 DNA only is kept here, 42 bases in frame from base 1. Trimming costs V 7 bases and J 3 bases, and their ends lie 10 bases apart. The data belong to a study of neurological immune-mediated disorders (dated by TCRdb to about 2019). General notes on the study: The study compared peripheral blood TCR-beta repertoires of HTLV-I-associated myelopathy (HAM/TSP) patients, multiple sclerosis patients and healthy controls using UMI-based sequencing. Alongside PBMC samples, the set of around 99 TCR-beta libraries contained longitudinal samples, technical triplicates, and paired CD4+ and CD8+ T-cell subsets that had been sorted. The cohort was made up of approximately 71 subjects, consisting of some 14 HAM/TSP patients, about 34 multiple sclerosis patients and around 20 healthy controls.

Overall results and qualifications from the work: Expanded clones from different subjects shared no identical CDR3 amino acid sequences, which suggests that TCR-beta repertoires were private in all groups. TCR clonal expansion was greatest in HAM/TSP patients and smallest in MS patients, who ranked below even healthy controls.

The healthy controls were volunteers from a blood bank in Maryland, USA. For the unsorted PBMC libraries, 2 million PBMCs were stored in RNAlater at -80 degrees C until RNA extraction and were used to generate the libraries. Peripheral blood was subjected to Ficoll-Hypaque density gradient centrifugation to isolate PBMCs, which were then cryopreserved in liquid nitrogen. The rearranged chain carries TRBV10-3 and TRBJ1-6; TRBD1 is a possible D gene, resting on 5 matching bases. The sequenced sample was PBMCs. This TCR was recovered from a man aged 55 to 70 in good health. The CDR3 is CAIKGVIYNSPLHF. The base sequence is TGTGCCATCAAAGGGGTAATCTATAATTCACCCCTCCACTTT.